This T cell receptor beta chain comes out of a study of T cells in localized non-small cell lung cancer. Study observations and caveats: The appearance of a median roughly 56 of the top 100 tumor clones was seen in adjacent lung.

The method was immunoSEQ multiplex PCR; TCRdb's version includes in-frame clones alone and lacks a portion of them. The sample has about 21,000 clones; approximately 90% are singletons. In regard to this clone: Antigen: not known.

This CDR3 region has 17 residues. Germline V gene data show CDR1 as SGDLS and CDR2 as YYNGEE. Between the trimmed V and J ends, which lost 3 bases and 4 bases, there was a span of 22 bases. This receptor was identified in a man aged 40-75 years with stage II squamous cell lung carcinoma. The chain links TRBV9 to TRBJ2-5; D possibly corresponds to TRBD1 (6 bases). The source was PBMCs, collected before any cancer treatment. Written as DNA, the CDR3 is TGTGCCAGCAGCGCGGCAGGGGATTGGGGGCTTGGAGAGACCCAGTACTTC. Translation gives CASSAAGDWGLGETQYF.